This TCR beta chain was profiled in a study of TIL therapy for anti-PD-1-resistant metastatic lung cancer. The CDR3 totals 14 residues. V was pared by 4 bases and J by 5 bases, with 15 bases between. Germline V gives CDR1 SGHNT, CDR2 YYREEE (reference sequence). Indicated time point: pre-treatment sample, taken before nivolumab and TIL therapy. This was the immunoSEQ v3 assay. Clones were sequenced by immunoSEQ multiplex PCR, and TCRdb holds only the in-frame ones, with some missing. Of under 70,000 clones listed, 70% to 75% are singletons. Sequenced material: blood, taken at baseline. The sequence derives from a person aged 25 to 85 with non-small cell lung cancer. This sequence joins TRBV5-4 and TRBJ1-2; unclear D gene. The CDR3 bases are TGTGCCAGCAGCAACGACCGGTTGACTTATGGCTACACCTTC. It specifies CASSNDRLTYGYTF. The full variable domain, its missing parts supplied by reference TRBV5-4 and TRBJ1-2, is ETGVTQSPTHLIKTRGQQVTLRCSSQSGHNTVSWYQQALGQGPQFIFQYYREEENGRGNFPPRFSGLQFPNYSSELNVNALELDDSALYLCASSNDRLTYGYTFGSGTRLTVV.